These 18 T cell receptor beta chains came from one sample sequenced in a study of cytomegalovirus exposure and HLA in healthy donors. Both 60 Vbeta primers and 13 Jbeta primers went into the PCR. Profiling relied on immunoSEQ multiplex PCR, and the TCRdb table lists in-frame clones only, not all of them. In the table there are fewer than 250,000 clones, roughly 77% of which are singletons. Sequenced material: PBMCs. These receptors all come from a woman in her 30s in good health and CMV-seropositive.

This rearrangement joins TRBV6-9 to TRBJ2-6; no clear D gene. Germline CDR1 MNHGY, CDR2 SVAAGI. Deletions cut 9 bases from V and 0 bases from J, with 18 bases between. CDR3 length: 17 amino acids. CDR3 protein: CARGYRSTPSGANVLTF. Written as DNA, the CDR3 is TGTGCCAGGGGCTACCGCTCCACCCCCTCTGGGGCCAACGTCCTGACTTTC.

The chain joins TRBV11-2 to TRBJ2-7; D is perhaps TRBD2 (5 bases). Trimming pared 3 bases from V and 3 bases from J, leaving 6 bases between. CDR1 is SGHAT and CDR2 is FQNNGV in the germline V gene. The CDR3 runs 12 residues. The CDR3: CASSFGLYEQYF. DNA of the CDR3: TGTGCCAGCAGCTTCGGACTCTACGAGCAGTACTTC.

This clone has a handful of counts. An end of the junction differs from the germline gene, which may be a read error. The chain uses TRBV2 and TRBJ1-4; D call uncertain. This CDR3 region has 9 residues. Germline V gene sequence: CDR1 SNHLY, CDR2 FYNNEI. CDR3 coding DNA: TGTGCCAGCAATCACAGTGCCTCTTTT. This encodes CASNHSASF. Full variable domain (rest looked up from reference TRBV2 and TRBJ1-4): EPEVTQTPSHQVTQMGQEVILRCVPISNHLYFYWYRQILGQKVEFLVSFYNNEISEKSEIFDDQFSVERPDGSNFTLKIRSTKLEDSAMYFCASNHSASFGSGTQLSVL.

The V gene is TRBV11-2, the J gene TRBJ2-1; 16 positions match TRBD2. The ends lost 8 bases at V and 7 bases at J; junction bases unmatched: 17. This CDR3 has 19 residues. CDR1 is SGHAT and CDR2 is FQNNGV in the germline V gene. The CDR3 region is CASFTPGTSGRANPNEQFF. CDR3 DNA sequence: TGTGCCAGCTTTACCCCCGGGACTAGCGGGAGGGCCAATCCTAATGAGCAGTTCTTC. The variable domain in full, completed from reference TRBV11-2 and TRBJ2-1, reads EAGVAQSPRYKIIEKRQSVAFWCNPISGHATLYWYQQILGQGPKLLIQFQNNGVVDDSQLPKDRFSAERLKGVDSTLKIQPAKLEDSAVYLCASFTPGTSGRANPNEQFFGPGTRLTVL.

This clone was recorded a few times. For the CDR3, the DNA is TGTGCCAGCAGCCAAAATGGACAGGCGACAGATACGCAGTATTTT. Its translation is CASSQNGQATDTQYF. The chain recombines TRBV14 with TRBJ2-3; 7 bases match TRBD1. The junction had 5 bases not matched to a gene; V was cut back by 2 bases and J by 3 bases. Germline V gene sequence: CDR1 SGHDN, CDR2 FVKESK. CDR3 length: 15 amino acids.

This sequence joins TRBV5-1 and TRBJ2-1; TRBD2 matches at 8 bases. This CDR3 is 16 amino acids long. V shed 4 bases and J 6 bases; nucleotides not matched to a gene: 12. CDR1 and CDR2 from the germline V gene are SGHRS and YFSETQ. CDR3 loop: CASSLRPGLEGNEQFF. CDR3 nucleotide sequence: TGCGCCAGCAGCCTACGACCGGGACTAGAGGGCAATGAGCAGTTCTTC.

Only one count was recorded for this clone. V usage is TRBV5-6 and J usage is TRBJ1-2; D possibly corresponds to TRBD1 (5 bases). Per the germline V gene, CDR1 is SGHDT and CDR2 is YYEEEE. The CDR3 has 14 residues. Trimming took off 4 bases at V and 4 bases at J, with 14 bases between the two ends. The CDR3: CASSPKQVFYGYTF. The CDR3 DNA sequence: TGTGCCAGCAGCCCTAAACAGGTTTTCTATGGCTACACCTTC.

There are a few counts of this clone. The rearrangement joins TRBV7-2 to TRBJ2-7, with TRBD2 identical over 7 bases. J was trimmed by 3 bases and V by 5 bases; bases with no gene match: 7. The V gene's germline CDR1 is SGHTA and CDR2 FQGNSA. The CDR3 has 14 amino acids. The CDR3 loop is CASSDREALYEQYF. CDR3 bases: TGTGCCAGCAGCGACCGGGAGGCACTCTACGAGCAGTACTTC.

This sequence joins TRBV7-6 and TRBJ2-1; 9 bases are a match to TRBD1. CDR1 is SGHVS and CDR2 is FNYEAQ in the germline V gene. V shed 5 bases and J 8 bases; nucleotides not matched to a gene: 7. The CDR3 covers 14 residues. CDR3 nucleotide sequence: TGTGCCAGCAGCGTCACAGGGGGCTCGGATGAGCAGTTCTTC. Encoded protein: CASSVTGGSDEQFF.

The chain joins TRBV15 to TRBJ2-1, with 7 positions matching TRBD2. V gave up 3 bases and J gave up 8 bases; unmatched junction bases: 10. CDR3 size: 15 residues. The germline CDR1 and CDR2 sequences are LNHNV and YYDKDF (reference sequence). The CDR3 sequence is CATSSPGARGDEQFF. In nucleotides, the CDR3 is TGTGCCACCAGCAGCCCCGGGGCCCGGGGGGATGAGCAGTTCTTC.

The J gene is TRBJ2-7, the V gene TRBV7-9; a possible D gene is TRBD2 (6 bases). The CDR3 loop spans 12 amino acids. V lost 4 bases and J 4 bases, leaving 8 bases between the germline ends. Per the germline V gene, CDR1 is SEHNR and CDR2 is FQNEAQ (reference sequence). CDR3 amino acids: CASSSGEYEQYF. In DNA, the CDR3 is TGTGCCAGCAGCTCGGGGGAGTACGAGCAGTACTTC.

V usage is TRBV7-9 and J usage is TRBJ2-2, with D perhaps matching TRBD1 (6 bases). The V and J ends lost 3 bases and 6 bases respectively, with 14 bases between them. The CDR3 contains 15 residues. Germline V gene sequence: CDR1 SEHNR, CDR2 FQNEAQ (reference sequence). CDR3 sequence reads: CASSFGGHTSGELFF. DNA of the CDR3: TGTGCCAGCAGCTTTGGGGGACACACGTCCGGGGAGCTGTTTTTT.

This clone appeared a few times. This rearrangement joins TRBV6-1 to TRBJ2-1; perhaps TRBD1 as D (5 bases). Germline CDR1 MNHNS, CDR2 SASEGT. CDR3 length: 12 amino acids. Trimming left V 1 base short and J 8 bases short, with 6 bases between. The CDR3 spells CASSEEGYEQFF. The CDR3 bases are TGTGCCAGCAGTGAAGAGGGGTATGAGCAGTTCTTC.

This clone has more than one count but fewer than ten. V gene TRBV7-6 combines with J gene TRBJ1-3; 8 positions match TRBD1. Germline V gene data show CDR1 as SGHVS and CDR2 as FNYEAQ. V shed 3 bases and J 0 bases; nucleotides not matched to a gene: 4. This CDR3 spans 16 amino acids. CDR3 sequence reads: CASSLRTGPSGNTIYF. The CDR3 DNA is TGTGCCAGCAGCTTGCGGACAGGGCCCTCTGGAAACACCATATATTTT.

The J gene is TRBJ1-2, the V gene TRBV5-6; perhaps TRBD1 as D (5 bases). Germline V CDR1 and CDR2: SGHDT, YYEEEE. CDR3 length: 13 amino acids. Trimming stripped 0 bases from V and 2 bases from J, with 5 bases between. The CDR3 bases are TGTGCCAGCAGCTTGGGACAGAACTATGGCTACACCTTC. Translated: CASSLGQNYGYTF.

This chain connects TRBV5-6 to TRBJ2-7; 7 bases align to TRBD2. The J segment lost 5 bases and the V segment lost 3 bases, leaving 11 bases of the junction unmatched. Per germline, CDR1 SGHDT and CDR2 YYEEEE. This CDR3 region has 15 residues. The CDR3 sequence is CASSSLGGGIHEQYF. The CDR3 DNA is TGTGCCAGCAGCTCTCTCGGGGGAGGGATACACGAGCAGTACTTC.

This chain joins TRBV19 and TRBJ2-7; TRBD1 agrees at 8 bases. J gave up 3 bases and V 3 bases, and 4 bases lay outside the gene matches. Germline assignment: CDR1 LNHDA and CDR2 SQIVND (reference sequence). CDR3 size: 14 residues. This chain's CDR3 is CASSIRTGLYEQYF. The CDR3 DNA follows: TGTGCCAGTAGTATCCGGACAGGGCTCTACGAGCAGTACTTC.

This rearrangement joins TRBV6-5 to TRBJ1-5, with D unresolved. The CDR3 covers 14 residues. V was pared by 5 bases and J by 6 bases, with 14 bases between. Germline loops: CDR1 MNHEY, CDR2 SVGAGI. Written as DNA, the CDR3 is TGTGCCAGCAGTGAAACGGGTTATGGTCAGCCCCAGCATTTT. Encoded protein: CASSETGYGQPQHF.